The source of this T cell receptor beta chain is a study of CD8+ T cells in alopecia areata. The sample holds a few counts of this clone. Antigen unknown. Extracted from the samples, RNA was reverse transcribed into cDNA to serve as the sequencing template. The data were produced by immunoSEQ multiplex PCR, yet TCRdb's version contains in-frame clones alone and is incomplete. The sample comprises approximately 200,000 clones, roughly 60% of which are singletons, and 5.5% rests with the top ten. Treatment specified: oral pan-JAK inhibitor, 5-10 mg twice daily. Patients with alopecia areata provided lesional scalp punch biopsies as well as peripheral blood. From PBMCs, CD4+ and CD8+ T cells were sorted. Notes on the study in general: Researchers report lesional scalp, most notably alopecia totalis/universalis, outstripped normal scalp in clonality.

Trimming removed 6 bases at V and 1 base at J, with 15 bases between. The CDR3 loop spans 15 amino acids. Germline-derived CDR1 and CDR2 are MDHEN and SYDVKM. This clonotype was obtained from a human donor with alopecia areata. The rearrangement joins TRBV28 to TRBJ2-5; D is possibly TRBD2 (5 bases). The specimen comprised CD4+ T cells sorted from blood, sampled at week 24, from a patient treated with tofacitinib. The CDR3 protein is CASSRPSAGQETQYF. The CDR3 bases are TGTGCCAGCAGCCGACCTTCCGCGGGCCAAGAGACCCAGTACTTC.